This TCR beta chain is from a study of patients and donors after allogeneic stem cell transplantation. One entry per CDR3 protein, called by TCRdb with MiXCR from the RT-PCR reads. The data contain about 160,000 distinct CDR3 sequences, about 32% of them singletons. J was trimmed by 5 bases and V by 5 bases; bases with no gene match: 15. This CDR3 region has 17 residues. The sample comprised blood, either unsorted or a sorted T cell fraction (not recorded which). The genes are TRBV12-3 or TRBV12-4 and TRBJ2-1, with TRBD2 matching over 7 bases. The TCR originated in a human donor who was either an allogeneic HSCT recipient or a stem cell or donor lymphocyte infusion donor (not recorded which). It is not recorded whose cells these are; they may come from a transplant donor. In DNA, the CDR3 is TGTGCCAGCAGTCCCCCTGGCGGGAGCCCCAGGAACAATGAGCAGTTCTTC. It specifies CASSPPGGSPRNNEQFF.